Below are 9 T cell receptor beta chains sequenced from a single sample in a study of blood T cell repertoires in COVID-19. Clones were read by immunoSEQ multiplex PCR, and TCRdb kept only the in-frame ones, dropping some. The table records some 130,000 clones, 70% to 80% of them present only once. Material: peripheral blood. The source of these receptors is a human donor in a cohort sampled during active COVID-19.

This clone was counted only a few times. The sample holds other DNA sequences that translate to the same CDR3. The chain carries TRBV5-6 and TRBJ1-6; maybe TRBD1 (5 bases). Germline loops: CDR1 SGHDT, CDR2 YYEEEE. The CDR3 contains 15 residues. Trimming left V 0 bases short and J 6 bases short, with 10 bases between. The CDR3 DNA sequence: TGTGCCAGCAGCTTGGGGGCGCAGGGTAATTCACCCCTCCACTTT. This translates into CASSLGAQGNSPLHF.

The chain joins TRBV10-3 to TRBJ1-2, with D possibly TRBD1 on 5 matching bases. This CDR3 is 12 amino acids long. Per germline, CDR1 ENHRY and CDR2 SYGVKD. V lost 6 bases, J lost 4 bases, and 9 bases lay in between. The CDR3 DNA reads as TGTGCCATCAGCCAGGGCGGCTATGGCTACACCTTC. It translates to CAISQGGYGYTF.

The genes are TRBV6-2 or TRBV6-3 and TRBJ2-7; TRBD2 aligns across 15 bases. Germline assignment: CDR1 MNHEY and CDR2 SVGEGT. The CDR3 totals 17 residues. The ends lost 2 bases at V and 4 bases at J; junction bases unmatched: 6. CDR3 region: CASSYLLGLAGGYEQYF. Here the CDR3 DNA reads TGTGCCAGCAGTTACCTTCTCGGACTAGCGGGGGGGTACGAGCAGTACTTC.

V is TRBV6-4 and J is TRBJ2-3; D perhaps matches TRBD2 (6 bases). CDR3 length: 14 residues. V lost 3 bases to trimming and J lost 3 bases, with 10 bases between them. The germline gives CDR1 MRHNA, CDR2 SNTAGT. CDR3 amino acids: CASSEGGLTDTQYF. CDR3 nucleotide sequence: TGTGCCAGCAGTGAAGGAGGGTTGACAGATACGCAGTATTTT.

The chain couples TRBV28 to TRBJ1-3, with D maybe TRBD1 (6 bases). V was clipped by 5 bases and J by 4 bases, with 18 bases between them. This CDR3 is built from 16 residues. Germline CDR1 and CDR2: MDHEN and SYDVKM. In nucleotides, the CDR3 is TGTGCCAGCAGTCCGCGGACAGCCTATTACGGAAACACCATATATTTT. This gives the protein CASSPRTAYYGNTIYF.

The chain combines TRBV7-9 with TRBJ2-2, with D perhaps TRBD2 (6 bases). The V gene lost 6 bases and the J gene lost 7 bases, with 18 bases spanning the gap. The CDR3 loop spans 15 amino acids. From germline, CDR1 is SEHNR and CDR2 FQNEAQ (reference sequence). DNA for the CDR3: TGTGCCAGCAGTCCGGAGGGGCTAGGTGGCGGGGAGCTGTTTTTT. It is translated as CASSPEGLGGGELFF.

The CDR3 DNA is TGTGCCAGCAGCCCCGCCTTGGGGGCTAGCTATGGCTACACCTTC. This translates into CASSPALGASYGYTF. This chain joins TRBV7-9 and TRBJ1-2; tentatively, D is TRBD1 (6 bases). Trimming stripped 5 bases from V and 4 bases from J, with 17 bases between. The CDR3 is made up of 15 amino acids. Germline CDR1 reads SEHNR; CDR2 reads FQNEAQ (reference sequence). Variable domain in full (rest from reference TRBV7-9 and TRBJ1-2): DTGVSQNPRHKITKRGQNVTFRCDPISEHNRLYWYRQTLGQGPEFLTYFQNEAQLEKSRLLSDRFSAERPKGSFSTLEIQRTEQGDSAMYLCASSPALGASYGYTFGSGTRLTVV.

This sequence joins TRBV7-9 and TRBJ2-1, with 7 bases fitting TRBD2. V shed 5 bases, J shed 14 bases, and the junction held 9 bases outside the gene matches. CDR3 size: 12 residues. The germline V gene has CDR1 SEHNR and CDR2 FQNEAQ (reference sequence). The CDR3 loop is CASSGLEGSEFF. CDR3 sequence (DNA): TGTGCCAGCAGCGGACTAGAGGGGTCGGAGTTCTTC.

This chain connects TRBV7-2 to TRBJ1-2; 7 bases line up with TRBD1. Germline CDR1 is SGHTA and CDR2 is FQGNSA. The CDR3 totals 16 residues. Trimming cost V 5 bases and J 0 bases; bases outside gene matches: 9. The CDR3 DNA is TGTGCCAGCAGCCAAGACAGGGTCGGAACTAACTATGGCTACACCTTC. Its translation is CASSQDRVGTNYGYTF. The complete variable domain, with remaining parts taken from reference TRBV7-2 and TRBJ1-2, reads GAGVSQSPSNKVTEKGKDVELRCDPISGHTALYWYRQSLGQGLEFLIYFQGNSAPDKSGLPSDRFSAERTGGSVSTLTIQRTQQEDSAVYLCASSQDRVGTNYGYTFGSGTRLTVV.